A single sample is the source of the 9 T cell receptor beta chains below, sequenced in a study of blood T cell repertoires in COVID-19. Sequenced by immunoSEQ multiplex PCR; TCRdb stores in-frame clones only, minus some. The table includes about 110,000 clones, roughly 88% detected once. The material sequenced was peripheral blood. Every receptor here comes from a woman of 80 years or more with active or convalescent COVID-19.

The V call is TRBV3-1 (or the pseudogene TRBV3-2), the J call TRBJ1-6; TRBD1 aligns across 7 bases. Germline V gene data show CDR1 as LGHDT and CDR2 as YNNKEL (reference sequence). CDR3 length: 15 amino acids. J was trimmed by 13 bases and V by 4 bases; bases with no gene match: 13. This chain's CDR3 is CASSLGTADFSPLHF. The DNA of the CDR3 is TGTGCCAGCAGCCTCGGGACAGCGGACTTTTCGCCCCTCCACTTT.

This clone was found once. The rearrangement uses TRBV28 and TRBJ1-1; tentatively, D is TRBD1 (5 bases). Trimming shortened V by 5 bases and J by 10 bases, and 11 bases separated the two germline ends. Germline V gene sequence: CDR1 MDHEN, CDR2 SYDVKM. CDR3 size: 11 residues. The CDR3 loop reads CASSPQGLAFF. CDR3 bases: TGTGCCAGCAGTCCGCAGGGTCTAGCTTTCTTT.

DNA of the CDR3: TGTGCCAGCAGCCGGGGGACTAGCGGGAGTTCAAATACGCAGTATTTT. Amino acids: CASSRGTSGSSNTQYF. The gene calls are TRBV3-1 (or the pseudogene TRBV3-2) and TRBJ2-3, with 14 bases matching TRBD2. J was trimmed by 7 bases and V by 4 bases; bases with no gene match: 7. This CDR3 comprises 16 residues. Germline CDR1 LGHDT, CDR2 YNNKEL (reference sequence).

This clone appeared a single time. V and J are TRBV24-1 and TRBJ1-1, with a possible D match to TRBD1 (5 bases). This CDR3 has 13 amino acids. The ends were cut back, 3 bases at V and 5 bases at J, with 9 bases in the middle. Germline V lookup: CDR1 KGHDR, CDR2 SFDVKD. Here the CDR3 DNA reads TGTGCCACCAGTGATCAGGGCTGGACTGAAGCTTTCTTT. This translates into CATSDQGWTEAFF.

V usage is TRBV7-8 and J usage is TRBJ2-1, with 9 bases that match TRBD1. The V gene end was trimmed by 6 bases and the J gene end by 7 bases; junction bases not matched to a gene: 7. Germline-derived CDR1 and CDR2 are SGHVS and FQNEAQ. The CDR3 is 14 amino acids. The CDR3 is CASRAGTGLNEQFF. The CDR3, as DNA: TGTGCCAGCAGAGCCGGGACAGGGTTAAATGAGCAGTTCTTC.

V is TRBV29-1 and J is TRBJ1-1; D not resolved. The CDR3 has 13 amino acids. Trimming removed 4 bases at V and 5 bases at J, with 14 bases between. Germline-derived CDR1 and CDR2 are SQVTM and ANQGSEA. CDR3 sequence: CSVGGMPETEAFF. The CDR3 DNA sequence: TGCAGCGTTGGCGGAATGCCGGAGACTGAAGCTTTCTTT.

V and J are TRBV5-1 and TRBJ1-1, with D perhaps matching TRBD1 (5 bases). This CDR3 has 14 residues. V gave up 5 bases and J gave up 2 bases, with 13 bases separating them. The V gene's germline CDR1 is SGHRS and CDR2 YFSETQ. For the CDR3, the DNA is TGCGCCAGCAGTAATTCCAGGGCCAACACTGAAGCTTTCTTT. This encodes CASSNSRANTEAFF. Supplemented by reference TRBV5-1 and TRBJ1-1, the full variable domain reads KAGVTQTPRYLIKTRGQQVTLSCSPISGHRSVSWYQQTPGQGLQFLFEYFSETQRNKGNFPGRFSGRQFSNSRSEMNVSTLELGDSALYLCASSNSRANTEAFFGQGTRLTVV.

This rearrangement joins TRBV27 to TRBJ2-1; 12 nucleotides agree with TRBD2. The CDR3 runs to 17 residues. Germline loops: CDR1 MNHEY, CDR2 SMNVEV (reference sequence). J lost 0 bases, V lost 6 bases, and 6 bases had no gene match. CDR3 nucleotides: TGTGCCAGCAGCTTGACTAGCGGGAGTAGCTCCTACAATGAGCAGTTCTTC. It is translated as CASSLTSGSSSYNEQFF.

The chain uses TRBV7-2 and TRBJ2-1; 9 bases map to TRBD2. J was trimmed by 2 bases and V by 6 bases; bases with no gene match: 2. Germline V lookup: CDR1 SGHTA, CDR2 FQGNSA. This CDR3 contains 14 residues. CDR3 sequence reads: CASRGLAAYNEQFF. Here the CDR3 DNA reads TGTGCCAGCAGGGGACTAGCAGCCTACAATGAGCAGTTCTTC. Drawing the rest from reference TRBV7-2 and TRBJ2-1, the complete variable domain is GAGVSQSPSNKVTEKGKDVELRCDPISGHTALYWYRQSLGQGLEFLIYFQGNSAPDKSGLPSDRFSAERTGGSVSTLTIQRTQQEDSAVYLCASRGLAAYNEQFFGPGTRLTVL.